The 5 T cell receptor beta chains presented below share a single source sample, sequenced in a study of cytotoxic CD8 clonotypes in ibrutinib-treated CLL. Sequenced by immunoSEQ multiplex PCR; TCRdb stores in-frame clones only, minus some. This table holds 130,000 or so clones, 84% found once. The sequencing here drew on PBMCs, taken after 24 months of ibrutinib treatment. The receptors shown here come from a human donor with chronic lymphocytic leukemia.

This chain connects TRBV7-9 to TRBJ1-1, with D hard to call. Trimming stripped 10 bases from V and 8 bases from J, with 20 bases between. Per germline, CDR1 SEHNR and CDR2 FQNEAQ (reference sequence). The CDR3 has 13 residues. The CDR3, as DNA: TGTGCCACCGGAACCCGTACGGTTCGGGAAGCTTTCTTT. Its translation: CATGTRTVREAFF.

V is TRBV10-3 and J is TRBJ2-3, with D tentatively TRBD2 (5 bases). Trimming stripped 6 bases from V and 0 bases from J, with 10 bases between. Germline loops: CDR1 ENHRY, CDR2 SYGVKD. The CDR3 spans 14 residues. The CDR3 DNA follows: TGTGCCATCAGCGGACGGGATAGCACAGATACGCAGTATTTT. Its protein is CAISGRDSTDTQYF.

The rearrangement links TRBV7-9 to TRBJ2-5, with D possibly called TRBD1 or TRBD2 (6 bases each). V was clipped by 0 bases and J by 4 bases, with 9 bases between them. In germline, CDR1 is SEHNR, CDR2 FQNEAQ (reference sequence). The CDR3 spans 14 residues. The CDR3 nucleotides are TGTGCCAGCAGCTTAGCGGGGGGCGGAGAGACCCAGTACTTC. It is translated as CASSLAGGGETQYF. The whole variable domain, filled in from reference TRBV7-9 and TRBJ2-5, reads DTGVSQNPRHKITKRGQNVTFRCDPISEHNRLYWYRQTLGQGPEFLTYFQNEAQLEKSRLLSDRFSAERPKGSFSTLEIQRTEQGDSAMYLCASSLAGGGETQYFGPGTRLLVL.

The chain uses TRBV27 and TRBJ1-4; tentatively, D is TRBD1 (6 bases). This CDR3 contains 15 residues. Germline loops: CDR1 MNHEY, CDR2 SMNVEV (reference sequence). With 5 bases removed from V and 11 bases from J, the gap between germline ends came to 21 bases. Written as DNA, the CDR3 is TGTGCCAGCAGTCCGACAGGCACTCGATCGGGGAAACTGTTTTTT. Residues: CASSPTGTRSGKLFF.

The chain joins TRBV7-9 to TRBJ2-1; D gene uncertain. V lost 8 bases to trimming and J lost 0 bases, with 11 bases between them. The germline V gene has CDR1 SEHNR and CDR2 FQNEAQ (reference sequence). The CDR3 extends over 14 amino acids. CDR3 nucleotides: TGTGCCAGCCGCCCAGGAAGCTCCTACAATGAGCAGTTCTTC. This sequence encodes CASRPGSSYNEQFF.